This passage covers 3 T cell receptor beta chains from one sample sequenced in a study of patients and donors after allogeneic stem cell transplantation. TCRdb re-analysed the RT-PCR reads in MiXCR, keeping a single row per CDR3 protein. The profile shows 15,000 to 25,000 distinct CDR3 sequences, roughly 4.5% of them singletons. The material sequenced was blood, either unsorted or a sorted T cell fraction (not recorded which). These receptors were taken from a human donor who was either an allogeneic HSCT recipient or a stem cell or donor lymphocyte infusion donor (not recorded which). It is not recorded whose cells these are; they may come from a transplant donor.

This clonotype was counted ten times or more. The chain links TRBV12-3 or TRBV12-4 to TRBJ2-2; D remains unclear. This CDR3 comprises 12 residues. V was cut by 7 bases and J by 6 bases, with 9 bases left in between. The CDR3 DNA reads as TGTGCCAGCAACGGACCGTCCGGGGAGCTGTTTTTT. It is translated as CASNGPSGELFF.

This clonotype has at least ten counts. The chain recombines TRBV18 with TRBJ2-5, with 7 bases fitting TRBD1. Unmatched junction bases numbered 8, after V lost 2 bases and J lost 5 bases. Germline V gene data show CDR1 as KGHSH and CDR2 as LQKENI. The CDR3 consists of 15 residues. The CDR3 nucleotides are TGTGCCAGCTCACCATCCTGGGACAGCCGCGAGACCCAGTACTTC. Residues: CASSPSWDSRETQYF. Based on the CDR3 plus reference TRBV18 and TRBJ2-5, the full variable domain is NAGVMQNPRHLVRRRGQEARLRCSPMKGHSHVYWYRQLPEEGLKFMVYLQKENIIDESGMPKERFSAEFPKEGPSILRIQQVVRGDSAAYFCASSPSWDSRETQYFGPGTRLLVL.

Within the sample, this clonotype is medium-sized (0.01 to 0.1%). This chain connects TRBV6-2 or TRBV6-3 to TRBJ1-1; the D is unclear. There are 13 residues in the CDR3. The V gene's germline CDR1 is MNHEY and CDR2 SVGEGT. V lost 3 bases and J lost 1, with 6 bases in between. CDR3 amino acids: CASSYNSNTEAFF. DNA of the CDR3: TGTGCCAGCAGTTATAACTCGAACACTGAAGCTTTCTTT.